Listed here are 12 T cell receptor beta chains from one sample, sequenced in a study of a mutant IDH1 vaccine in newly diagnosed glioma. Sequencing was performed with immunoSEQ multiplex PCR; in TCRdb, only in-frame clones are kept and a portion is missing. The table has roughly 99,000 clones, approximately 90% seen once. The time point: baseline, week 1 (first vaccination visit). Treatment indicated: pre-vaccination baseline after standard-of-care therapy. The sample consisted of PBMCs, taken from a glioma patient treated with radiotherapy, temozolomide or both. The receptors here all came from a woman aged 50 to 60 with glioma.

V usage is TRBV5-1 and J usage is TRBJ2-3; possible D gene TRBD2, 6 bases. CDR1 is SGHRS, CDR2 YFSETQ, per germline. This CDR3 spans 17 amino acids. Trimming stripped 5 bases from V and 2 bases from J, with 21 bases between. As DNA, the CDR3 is TGCGCCAGCAGTTCGGACTATTCCGAGGGGTACACAGATACGCAGTATTTT. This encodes CASSSDYSEGYTDTQYF.

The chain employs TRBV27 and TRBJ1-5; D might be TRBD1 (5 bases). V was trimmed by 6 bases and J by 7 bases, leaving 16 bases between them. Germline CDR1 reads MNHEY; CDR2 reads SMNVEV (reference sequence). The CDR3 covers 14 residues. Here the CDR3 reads CASSHTTAGQPQHF. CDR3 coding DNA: TGTGCCAGCAGCCATACCACGGCAGGGCAGCCCCAGCATTTT.

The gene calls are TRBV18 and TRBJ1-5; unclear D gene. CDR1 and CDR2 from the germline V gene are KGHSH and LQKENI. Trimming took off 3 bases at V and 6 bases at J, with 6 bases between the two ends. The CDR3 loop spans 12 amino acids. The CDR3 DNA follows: TGTGCCAGCTCACCCGGGCCTCAGCCCCAGCATTTT. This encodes CASSPGPQPQHF. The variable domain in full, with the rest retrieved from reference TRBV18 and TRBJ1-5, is NAGVMQNPRHLVRRRGQEARLRCSPMKGHSHVYWYRQLPEEGLKFMVYLQKENIIDESGMPKERFSAEFPKEGPSILRIQQVVRGDSAAYFCASSPGPQPQHFGDGTRLSIL.

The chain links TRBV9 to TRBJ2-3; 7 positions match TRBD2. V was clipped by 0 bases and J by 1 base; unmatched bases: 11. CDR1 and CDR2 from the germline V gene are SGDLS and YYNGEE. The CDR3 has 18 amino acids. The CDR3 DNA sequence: TGTGCCAGCAGCGTAGCCAGAGCTAGCGGTGGGGGCACAGATACGCAGTATTTT. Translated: CASSVARASGGGTDTQYF.

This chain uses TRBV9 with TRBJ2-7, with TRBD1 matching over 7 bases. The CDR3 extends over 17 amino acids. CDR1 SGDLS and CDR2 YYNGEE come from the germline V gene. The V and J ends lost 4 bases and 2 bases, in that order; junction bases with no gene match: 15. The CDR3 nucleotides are TGTGCCAGCAGCCCCCGCGGTTTCGAGGGGGCCACCTACGAGCAGTACTTC. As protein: CASSPRGFEGATYEQYF.

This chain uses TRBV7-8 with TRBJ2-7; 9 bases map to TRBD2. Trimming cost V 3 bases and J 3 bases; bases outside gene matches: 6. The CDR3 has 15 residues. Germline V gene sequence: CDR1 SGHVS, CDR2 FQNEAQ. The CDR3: CASSLRLAGNYEQYF. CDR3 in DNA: TGTGCCAGCAGCTTGCGGCTAGCGGGGAACTACGAGCAGTACTTC.

CDR3 residues: CASSHGTSGSPYEQYF. The CDR3 DNA reads as TGTGCCAGCAGCCACGGGACTAGCGGGAGCCCCTACGAGCAGTACTTC. The J gene is TRBJ2-7, the V gene TRBV7-2, with 14 bases lining up with TRBD2. CDR3 length equals 16 residues. The V gene's germline CDR1 is SGHTA and CDR2 FQGNSA. Trimming at V came to 5 bases and at J to 2 bases, leaving 5 bases not matched to a gene. Together with reference TRBV7-2 and TRBJ2-7, the CDR3 gives the full variable domain: GAGVSQSPSNKVTEKGKDVELRCDPISGHTALYWYRQSLGQGLEFLIYFQGNSAPDKSGLPSDRFSAERTGGSVSTLTIQRTQQEDSAVYLCASSHGTSGSPYEQYFGPGTRLTVT.

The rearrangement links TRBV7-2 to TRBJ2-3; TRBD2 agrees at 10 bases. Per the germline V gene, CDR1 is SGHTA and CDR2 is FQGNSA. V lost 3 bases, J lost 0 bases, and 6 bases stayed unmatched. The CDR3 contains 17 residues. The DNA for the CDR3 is TGTGCCAGCAGCTTTGCTAGCGGGAGCGGGAGCACAGATACGCAGTATTTT. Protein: CASSFASGSGSTDTQYF.

The CDR3 spells CASSRSISGELFF. The CDR3 DNA reads TGTGCCAGCAGCAGATCCATTAGCGGGGAGCTGTTTTTT. The chain uses TRBV6-5 and TRBJ2-2; the D is unclear. The CDR3 has 13 residues. The ends were cut back, 6 bases at V and 7 bases at J, with 12 bases in the middle. Germline lookup yields CDR1 MNHEY and CDR2 SVGAGI.

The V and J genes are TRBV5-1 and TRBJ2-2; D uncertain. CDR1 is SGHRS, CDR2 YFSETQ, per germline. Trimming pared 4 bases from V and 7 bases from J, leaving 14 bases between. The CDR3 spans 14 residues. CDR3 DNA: TGCGCCAGCAGCCCCCCTCTGGTGGGCGGGGAGCTGTTTTTT. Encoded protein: CASSPPLVGGELFF.

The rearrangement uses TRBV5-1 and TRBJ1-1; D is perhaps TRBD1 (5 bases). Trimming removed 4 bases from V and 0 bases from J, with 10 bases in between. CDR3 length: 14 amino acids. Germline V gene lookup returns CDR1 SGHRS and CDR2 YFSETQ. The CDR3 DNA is TGCGCCAGCAGCCCAGGGACGGTGAACACTGAAGCTTTCTTT. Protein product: CASSPGTVNTEAFF.

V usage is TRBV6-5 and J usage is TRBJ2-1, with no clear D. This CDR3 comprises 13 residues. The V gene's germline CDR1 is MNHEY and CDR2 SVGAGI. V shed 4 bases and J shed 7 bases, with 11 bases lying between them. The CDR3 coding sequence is TGTGCCAGCAGTTGGTCTGGGTGGAATGAGCAGTTCTTC. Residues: CASSWSGWNEQFF.